This passage covers 13 T cell receptor beta chains from one sample sequenced in a study of T-cell memory formation after mild COVID-19. TCRdb recomputed calls from the 5' RACE reads with MiXCR, one row per CDR3 protein. Here the sample spans roughly 110,000 distinct CDR3 sequences, under 15% being singletons. Material for sequencing was PBMCs or a T cell subset sorted from them (not recorded which). These receptors came from an adult woman who had mild COVID-19 (a few samples of this study predate the infection). Cell type and time point are not known.

Only a few counts were recorded for this clonotype. This chain connects TRBV7-6 to TRBJ2-2, with D possibly being TRBD2 (5 bases). CDR1 SGHVS and CDR2 FNYEAQ come from the germline V gene. The CDR3 is 19 residues long. V lost 5 bases to trimming and J lost 0 bases, with 22 bases between them. CDR3 nucleotide sequence: TGTGCCAGCAGCCACCATATTAGCGAATACTCATCGAACACCGGGGAGCTGTTTTTT. Protein: CASSHHISEYSSNTGELFF. Complete variable domain (other parts from reference TRBV7-6 and TRBJ2-2): GAGVSQSPRYKVTKRGQDVALRCDPISGHVSLYWYRQALGQGPEFLTYFNYEAQQDKSGLPNDRFSAERPEGSISTLTIQRTEQRDSAMYRCASSHHISEYSSNTGELFFGEGSRLTVL.

This clonotype came up a few times. The chain carries TRBV20-1 and TRBJ1-5; 11 bases are a match to TRBD1. The trim removed 0 bases at V and 0 bases at J, leaving 7 bases unmatched. Germline V CDR1 and CDR2: DFQATT, SNEGSKA (reference sequence). The CDR3 contains 18 residues. This CDR3 is CSARDWDRGEYSNQPQHF. CDR3 DNA sequence: TGCAGTGCTAGAGATTGGGACAGGGGGGAATATAGCAATCAGCCCCAGCATTTT.

This clonotype was detected a few times. The V and J genes are TRBV3-1 and TRBJ2-2, with 8 bases that match TRBD1. Germline V lookup: CDR1 LGHDT, CDR2 YNNKEL (reference sequence). With V trimmed by 0 bases and J by 4 bases, 4 bases remained unmatched. The CDR3 has 16 residues. CDR3 in amino acids: CASSQDFTGGTGELFF. In DNA form, the CDR3 reads TGTGCCAGCAGCCAAGATTTTACAGGGGGCACCGGGGAGCTGTTTTTT. Full variable domain (missing parts from reference TRBV3-1 and TRBJ2-2): DTAVSQTPKYLVTQMGNDKSIKCEQNLGHDTMYWYKQDSKKFLKIMFSYNNKELIINETVPNRFSPKSPDKAHLNLHINSLELGDSAVYFCASSQDFTGGTGELFFGEGSRLTVL.

The chain combines TRBV7-9 with TRBJ2-3; TRBD2 matches 15 bases. The trim removed 4 bases at V and 4 bases at J, leaving 3 bases unmatched. This CDR3 spans 16 amino acids. CDR1 is SEHNR, CDR2 FQNEAQ, per germline (reference sequence). The CDR3 nucleotides are TGTGCCAGCAGCTCGGGACTAGCGGGGGGTGCAGATACGCAGTATTTT. Protein: CASSSGLAGGADTQYF.

The sample holds a few counts of this clonotype. V usage is TRBV15 and J usage is TRBJ2-7; unclear D gene. Germline lookup yields CDR1 LNHNV and CDR2 YYDKDF (reference sequence). V was shortened by 1 base and J by 4 bases, with 2 bases between the two germline ends. The CDR3 contains 11 residues. Here the CDR3 DNA reads TGTGCCACCAGCAGAGGGTACGAGCAGTACTTC. This translates into CATSRGYEQYF.

This clonotype appeared many times. At one boundary the junction diverges from the germline segment, which might be a read error. The chain uses TRBV5-4 and TRBJ2-5; D is possibly TRBD2 (6 bases). CDR1 and CDR2 from the germline V gene are SGHNT and YYREEE (reference sequence). The length of the CDR3 is 15 residues. This CDR3 is CASSLLGSSKETQYF. The CDR3 DNA reads as TGTGCCAGCAGCTTGCTCGGGAGTTCCAAAGAAACCCAGTACTTC.

This clonotype was counted a few times. The rearrangement uses TRBV7-9 and TRBJ1-1; D remains unclear. CDR3 size: 15 residues. The V end lost 5 bases, the J end lost 2 bases, and 15 bases lay between the germline ends. Germline V gene data show CDR1 as SEHNR and CDR2 as FQNEAQ (reference sequence). The CDR3 protein is CASSHLISYNTEAFF. CDR3 nucleotide sequence: TGTGCCAGCAGCCATTTAATAAGTTATAACACTGAAGCTTTCTTT.

This clonotype appeared a few times. A junction boundary mismatches the germline segment, possibly from a read error. The chain links TRBV7-9 to TRBJ2-7; the D gene is possibly TRBD1 (5 bases). Germline V gene lookup returns CDR1 SEHNR and CDR2 FQNEAQ (reference sequence). CDR3 size: 14 residues. In DNA form, the CDR3 reads TGTGCCAGCAGCTTAGCGCTCCAGGGATTGATGTTCGACTTC. Its translation is CASSLALQGLMFDF.

In regard to this clonotype: At one boundary the junction diverges from the germline segment, which might be a read error. The rearrangement links TRBV7-9 to TRBJ1-2, with no clear D. Germline lookup yields CDR1 SEHNR and CDR2 FQNEAQ (reference sequence). CDR3 size: 11 residues. CDR3 residues: CASSLLSDWLF. CDR3 coding DNA: TGTGCCAGCAGCTTACTGTCAGATTGGCTCTTC.

This clonotype occurred a few times. The chain employs TRBV5-1 and TRBJ1-6; 7 bases agree with TRBD1. The ends lost 2 bases at V and 6 bases at J; junction bases unmatched: 5. CDR1 SGHRS and CDR2 YFSETQ come from the germline V gene. The CDR3 runs to 15 residues. Here the CDR3 DNA reads TGCGCCAGCAGCTTCGGCAGGGGGATTAATTCACCCCTCCACTTT. Its protein is CASSFGRGINSPLHF.

V gene TRBV4-1 combines with J gene TRBJ1-1; D is unclear. There are 14 residues in the CDR3. Trimming removed 4 bases at V and 5 bases at J, with 14 bases between. Germline CDR1 reads MGHRA; CDR2 reads YSYEKL. The CDR3 region has the DNA TGCGCCAGCAGCCCCTCGCCCGTAGGGACTGAAGCTTTCTTT. The encoded protein is CASSPSPVGTEAFF.

This clonotype was seen a few times. CDR3 nucleotide sequence: TGCAGCGTTGAAGATTACGACAGGGGCGGAAACTATGGCTACACCTTC. This codes for CSVEDYDRGGNYGYTF. The J gene is TRBJ1-2, the V gene TRBV29-1, with 8 bases aligning to TRBD1. V was pared by 0 bases and J by 2 bases, with 8 bases of the junction left unmatched. CDR3 size: 16 residues. Per the germline V gene, CDR1 is SQVTM and CDR2 is ANQGSEA.

V usage is TRBV12-3 or TRBV12-4 and J usage is TRBJ2-3; 11 nucleotides agree with TRBD1. With 1 base clipped from V and 4 bases from J, the junction kept 10 bases outside the gene matches. The CDR3 extends over 18 amino acids. The CDR3 DNA sequence: TGTGCCAGCAGTTTAGTTGTGTGGACAGGGGGCAGGGCAGATACGCAGTATTTT. Translated, it gives CASSLVVWTGGRADTQYF.